This TCR beta chain was recorded in a study of molecular identifiers for immune sequencing clone quantification. The overall study: Replicates involved a five-way split of RNA from around 20,000 or 99,000 naive CD8 cells, with sequencing of four. Notes on the study in general: Clones carrying above 20 RNA copies accounted for over 98% of effector molecules, under 1% in naive cells.

Bulk TCR libraries were made with methods that had been previously described and with listed TCR primers. TCRdb reprocessed the PCR reads with MiXCR, giving one entry per CDR3 protein. Of some 320,000 distinct CDR3 sequences in the sample, about a fifth are singletons; the top ten hold roughly 0.86%. Sorted inputs of about 19,000 to 1,000,000 cells, with 10%, 30% or 50% RNA, yielded naive CD8 libraries. In germline, CDR1 is DFQATT, CDR2 SNEGSKA (reference sequence). The CDR3 runs to 11 residues. The V end was cut by 6 bases, the J end by 4 bases, with 9 bases between. A word on this clonotype: Its antigen is still unknown.

The clonotype was recovered from a human donor in good health. Some libraries in this study had Jurkat cell RNA spiked in. Material for sequencing was naive CD8+ T cells from blood, with Jurkat cell RNA spiked in. As to subset: FACS-sorted CD8+CD4-CCR7+CD45RA+ naive T cells. The rearrangement joins TRBV20-1 to TRBJ1-2; D gene unclear. CDR3 protein: CSAARSYGYTF. CDR3 nucleotide sequence: TGCAGTGCCGCCAGGTCCTATGGCTACACCTTC.